Following are 27 T cell receptor beta chains from one sample sequenced in a study of shared clonotypes between healthy human individuals. Libraries were prepared by immunoSEQ multiplex PCR; TCRdb keeps only in-frame clonotypes and omits some of them. Seen here are over a million clones, around 74% observed once, and the top ten hold about 1.5%. Sample: memory CD4+ T cells sorted from blood. Subset given: CD45RA-negative fraction. Receptors originate from a man between 18 and 29 years old in good health.

The chain joins TRBV4-2 to TRBJ2-3, with D uncertain. Germline lookup yields CDR1 LGHNA and CDR2 YNFKEQ. Trimming took off 1 base at V and 0 bases at J, with 11 bases between the two ends. The CDR3 contains 16 residues. CDR3: CASSQGARTSTDTQYF. CDR3 nucleotide sequence: TGTGCCAGCAGCCAAGGTGCCCGAACTAGCACAGATACGCAGTATTTT.

The chain has TRBV9 and TRBJ1-2; no firm D call. Germline V gene lookup returns CDR1 SGDLS and CDR2 YYNGEE. Deletions cut 0 bases from V and 8 bases from J, with 11 bases between. The CDR3 totals 13 residues. CDR3 DNA sequence: TGTGCCAGCAGCGTAGCTATGACGGACGGCTACACCTTC. Protein sequence: CASSVAMTDGYTF.

The chain joins TRBV10-3 to TRBJ1-1; D not resolved. The CDR3 runs to 11 residues. Looked up from germline, CDR1 is ENHRY and CDR2 is SYGVKD. Trimming removed 5 bases at V and 1 base at J, with 2 bases between. CDR3 in DNA: TGTGCCATCAGTTGGAACACTGAAGCTTTCTTT. Protein sequence: CAISWNTEAFF.

The chain uses TRBV30 and TRBJ1-2; D gene ambiguous. Germline CDR1 is GTSNPN and CDR2 is SVGIG (reference sequence). CDR3 length: 12 residues. V dropped 2 bases and J dropped 8 bases, with 12 bases sitting between them. The CDR3 loop reads CAWSQQLWGYTF. The CDR3 bases are TGTGCCTGGAGTCAACAGCTTTGGGGCTACACCTTC.

The rearrangement links TRBV30 to TRBJ2-2; 9 bases are shared with TRBD1. The CDR3 has 15 amino acids. Trimming cost V 8 bases and J 3 bases; bases outside gene matches: 10. Germline V CDR1 and CDR2: GTSNPN, SVGIG (reference sequence). In DNA form, the CDR3 reads TGTGCCCGGAACACAGGGGGCAGTTACACCGGGGAGCTGTTTTTT. Translated, it gives CARNTGGSYTGELFF. The complete variable domain, with remaining parts taken from reference TRBV30 and TRBJ2-2, reads SQTIHQWPATLVQPVGSPLSLECTVEGTSNPNLYWYRQAAGRGLQLLFYSVGIGQISSEVPQNLSASRPQDRQFILSSKKLLLSDSGFYLCARNTGGSYTGELFFGEGSRLTVL.

The rearrangement joins TRBV6-1 to TRBJ1-1, with D perhaps matching TRBD1 (6 bases). This CDR3 spans 14 amino acids. The V end was cut by 0 bases, the J end by 4 bases, with 9 bases between. Germline V gene sequence: CDR1 MNHNS, CDR2 SASEGT. CDR3 amino acids: CASSEARGTTEAFF. CDR3 nucleotide sequence: TGTGCCAGCAGTGAAGCCAGGGGCACCACTGAAGCTTTCTTT.

V and J are TRBV7-2 and TRBJ2-2, with D uncertain. Germline CDR1 and CDR2: SGHTA and FQGNSA. CDR3 size: 12 residues. Trimming took off 2 bases at V and 4 bases at J, with 2 bases between the two ends. As DNA, the CDR3 is TGTGCCAGCAGCTTATCCACCGGGGAGCTGTTTTTT. It yields the protein CASSLSTGELFF.

The CDR3 nucleotides are TGTGCCAGCTCACCGACAAACCTCGGGACCCAGTACTTC. Translation gives CASSPTNLGTQYF. The chain links TRBV18 to TRBJ2-5; D not resolved. CDR1 KGHSH and CDR2 LQKENI come from the germline V gene. The CDR3 has 13 residues. V was cut by 3 bases and J by 7 bases, with 12 bases left in between.

V usage is TRBV7-2 and J usage is TRBJ2-5, with 7 bases identical to TRBD2. The V gene's germline CDR1 is SGHTA and CDR2 FQGNSA. The CDR3 loop spans 15 amino acids. V trimming: 5 bases; J trimming: 5 bases; junction bases outside the gene matches: 11. CDR3 protein: CASSPDGREWETQYF. CDR3 DNA: TGTGCCAGCAGCCCGGATGGGCGGGAGTGGGAGACCCAGTACTTC.

The chain has TRBV5-4 and TRBJ1-2; possibly TRBD1 for D (6 bases). This CDR3 comprises 15 residues. Germline CDR1 is SGHNT and CDR2 is YYREEE (reference sequence). Trimming shortened V by 4 bases and J by 4 bases, and 17 bases separated the two germline ends. CDR3 region: CASSMQQGGGYGYTF. For the CDR3, the DNA is TGTGCCAGCAGCATGCAACAGGGTGGGGGCTATGGCTACACCTTC.

A remark on this clone: Other DNA sequences from this sample encode an identical CDR3 as well. The chain links TRBV6-5 to TRBJ1-3; D is unresolved. In germline, CDR1 is MNHEY, CDR2 SVGAGI. There are 14 residues in the CDR3. The V end was cut by 0 bases, the J end by 4 bases, with 7 bases between. CDR3 sequence (DNA): TGTGCCAGCAGTTACTCGAGAGCCGGAAACACCATATATTTT. Translated, it gives CASSYSRAGNTIYF.

This chain uses TRBV4-1 with TRBJ2-3; 10 bases line up with TRBD2. CDR3 size: 16 residues. With V trimmed by 0 bases and J by 9 bases, 9 bases remained unmatched. Germline CDR1 reads MGHRA; CDR2 reads YSYEKL. DNA for the CDR3: TGCGCCAGCAGCCAAGATCCTAGCGGGGGCAGGGGGACGCAGTATTTT. Amino acids: CASSQDPSGGRGTQYF.

This clone was observed many times. The chain couples TRBV5-1 to TRBJ2-2, with D possibly matching TRBD2 (5 bases). The CDR3 loop spans 14 amino acids. V lost 2 bases and J lost 7, with 12 bases in between. Germline CDR1 is SGHRS and CDR2 is YFSETQ. DNA for the CDR3: TGCGCCAGCAGCTTCGAGGGTACTGGCGGGGAGCTGTTTTTT. It is translated as CASSFEGTGGELFF.

The table lists this clone with a count of one. The same CDR3 is also encoded by other DNA sequences in this sample. This chain uses TRBV5-1 with TRBJ1-1, with unresolved D. CDR1 is SGHRS, CDR2 YFSETQ, per germline. Trimming left V 0 bases short and J 5 bases short, with 8 bases between. The CDR3 has 13 amino acids. CDR3 sequence reads: CASSLGWGTEAFF. CDR3 nucleotides: TGCGCCAGCAGCTTGGGGTGGGGTACTGAAGCTTTCTTT.

The CDR3 region has the DNA TGTGCCAGTAGTCTGGGACAGGGGGGAGACATTCAGTACTTC. This encodes CASSLGQGGDIQYF. The chain combines TRBV19 with TRBJ2-4, with 11 bases lining up with TRBD1. CDR1 LNHDA and CDR2 SQIVND come from the germline V gene (reference sequence). V lost 5 bases to trimming and J lost 8 bases; unmatched junction nucleotides: 5. There are 14 residues in the CDR3.

The V call is TRBV18, the J call TRBJ2-7, with a weak D call TRBD2 (6 bases). V was trimmed by 3 bases and J by 10 bases, leaving 16 bases between them. This CDR3 comprises 13 residues. Germline CDR1 KGHSH, CDR2 LQKENI. This chain's CDR3 is CASSPPGEAAQYF. The CDR3 DNA reads as TGTGCCAGCTCACCCCCGGGGGAGGCTGCTCAGTACTTC.

The chain combines TRBV5-6 with TRBJ2-5; maybe TRBD1 (6 bases). CDR1 and CDR2 (germline): SGHDT, YYEEEE. Trimming pared 6 bases from V and 4 bases from J, leaving 19 bases between. The CDR3 totals 15 residues. CDR3 DNA sequence: TGTGCCAGCATCCGCCAGGGGCTAGCCGGAGAGACCCAGTACTTC. Protein product: CASIRQGLAGETQYF.

In its sample, this clone was seen a few times. The V gene is TRBV7-9, the J gene TRBJ1-2, with unresolved D. Germline V lookup: CDR1 SEHNR, CDR2 FQNEAQ (reference sequence). V dropped 3 bases and J dropped 6 bases, with 5 bases sitting between them. The CDR3 covers 11 residues. For the CDR3, the DNA is TGTGCCAGCAGCTTGTTCAATGGCTACACCTTC. This encodes CASSLFNGYTF.

This clone has more than one count but fewer than ten. The V and J genes are TRBV6-1 and TRBJ1-5, with 9 nucleotides matching TRBD1. The CDR3 is made up of 16 amino acids. Losses at the gene ends were 2 bases for V and 7 bases for J; bases not matched to a gene: 9. Germline assignment: CDR1 MNHNS and CDR2 SASEGT. CDR3 DNA: TGTGCCAGCAGTGAAATAACAGGGGGCTTTGGGCAGCCCCAGCATTTT. Translating gives CASSEITGGFGQPQHF.

The chain uses TRBV6-1 and TRBJ2-2; 9 bases align to TRBD1. This CDR3 is built from 15 residues. Germline CDR1 and CDR2: MNHNS and SASEGT. J gave up 5 bases and V 3 bases, and 4 bases lay outside the gene matches. CDR3 sequence reads: CASSEGQGWTGELFF. CDR3 sequence (DNA): TGTGCCAGCAGTGAGGGACAGGGATGGACCGGGGAGCTGTTTTTT.

V and J are TRBV10-3 and TRBJ2-1; TRBD1 matches 10 bases. With V trimmed by 6 bases and J by 4 bases, 6 bases remained unmatched. The CDR3 spans 15 residues. CDR1 and CDR2 (germline): ENHRY, SYGVKD. CDR3 sequence reads: CAISPGQGIYNEQFF. DNA for the CDR3: TGTGCCATCAGCCCGGGACAGGGGATTTACAATGAGCAGTTCTTC.

This sequence joins TRBV6-5 and TRBJ2-7; D perhaps matches TRBD2 (5 bases). Trimming cost V 2 bases and J 2 bases, with 10 bases left between them. CDR1 and CDR2 from the germline V gene are MNHEY and SVGAGI. The CDR3 contains 14 residues. CDR3 sequence: CASSYGSGPYEQYF. The CDR3 nucleotides are TGTGCCAGCAGTTACGGGAGCGGCCCCTACGAGCAGTACTTC.

This chain links TRBV7-2 with TRBJ2-5; D call uncertain. The V gene's germline CDR1 is SGHTA and CDR2 FQGNSA. CDR3 length equals 13 residues. Trimming pared 4 bases from V and 4 bases from J, leaving 10 bases between. The CDR3 region has the DNA TGTGCCAGCAGCTCCCGACTGGCAGAGACCCAGTACTTC. Translated: CASSSRLAETQYF. Full variable domain (remainder filled in from reference TRBV7-2 and TRBJ2-5): GAGVSQSPSNKVTEKGKDVELRCDPISGHTALYWYRQSLGQGLEFLIYFQGNSAPDKSGLPSDRFSAERTGGSVSTLTIQRTQQEDSAVYLCASSSRLAETQYFGPGTRLLVL.

The chain recombines TRBV6-6 with TRBJ1-2; possibly TRBD1 for D (6 bases). V gave up 7 bases and J gave up 4 bases, with 19 bases separating them. Germline V gene data show CDR1 as MNHNY and CDR2 as SVGAGI (reference sequence). The CDR3 extends over 15 amino acids. The CDR3 here is CASIMRGAVAYGYTF. The CDR3 coding sequence is TGTGCCAGCATCATGAGGGGGGCCGTTGCCTATGGCTACACCTTC.

The chain couples TRBV7-9 to TRBJ1-1; D is perhaps TRBD1 (6 bases). Germline CDR1 and CDR2: SEHNR and FQNEAQ (reference sequence). This CDR3 has 15 residues. Deletions cut 5 bases from V and 0 bases from J, with 13 bases between. The CDR3: CASSLRTEMNTEAFF. The CDR3 DNA reads as TGTGCCAGCAGCCTACGGACAGAAATGAACACTGAAGCTTTCTTT.

Only a few counts were recorded for this clone. The V and J genes are TRBV15 and TRBJ2-7; perhaps TRBD1 as D (6 bases). The CDR3 is 14 residues long. Per the germline V gene, CDR1 is LNHNV and CDR2 is YYDKDF (reference sequence). V lost 5 bases and J 4 bases, leaving 15 bases between the germline ends. In DNA form, the CDR3 reads TGTGCCACCAGCGACAGGACGAAGCCTTACGAGCAGTACTTC. This encodes CATSDRTKPYEQYF. Combining the CDR3 with reference TRBV15 and TRBJ2-7 gives the whole variable domain DAMVIQNPRYQVTQFGKPVTLSCSQTLNHNVMYWYQQKSSQAPKLLFHYYDKDFNNEADTPDNFQSRRPNTSFCFLDIRSPGLGDTAMYLCATSDRTKPYEQYFGPGTRLTVT.

The genes are TRBV19 and TRBJ2-2; the match to TRBD2 covers 7 bases. The CDR3 contains 15 residues. Germline-derived CDR1 and CDR2 are LNHDA and SQIVND (reference sequence). Unmatched junction bases numbered 11, after V lost 9 bases and J lost 4 bases. CDR3 bases: TGTGCCAGCAACTCGGGGGGTCCCGCCACCGGGGAGCTGTTTTTT. Its protein product is CASNSGGPATGELFF. Full variable domain (remainder filled in from reference TRBV19 and TRBJ2-2): DGGITQSPKYLFRKEGQNVTLSCEQNLNHDAMYWYRQDPGQGLRLIYYSQIVNDFQKGDIAEGYSVSREKKESFPLTVTSAQKNPTAFYLCASNSGGPATGELFFGEGSRLTVL.